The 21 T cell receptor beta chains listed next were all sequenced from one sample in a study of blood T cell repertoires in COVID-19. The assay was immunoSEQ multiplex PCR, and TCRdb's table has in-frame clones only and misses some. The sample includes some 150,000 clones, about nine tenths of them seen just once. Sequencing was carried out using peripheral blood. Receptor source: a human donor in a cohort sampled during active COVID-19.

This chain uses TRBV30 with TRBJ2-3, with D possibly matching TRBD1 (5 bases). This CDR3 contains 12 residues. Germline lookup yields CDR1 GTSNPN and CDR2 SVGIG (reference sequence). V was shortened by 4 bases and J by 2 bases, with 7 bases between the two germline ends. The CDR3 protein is CAWKGNTDTQYF. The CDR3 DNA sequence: TGTGCCTGGAAGGGGAACACAGATACGCAGTATTTT.

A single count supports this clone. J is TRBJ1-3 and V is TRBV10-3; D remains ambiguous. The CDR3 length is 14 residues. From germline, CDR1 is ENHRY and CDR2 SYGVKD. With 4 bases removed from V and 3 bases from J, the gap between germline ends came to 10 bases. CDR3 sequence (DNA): TGTGCCATCAGTGGGGAGATAGGTGGAAACACCATATATTTT. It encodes CAISGEIGGNTIYF.

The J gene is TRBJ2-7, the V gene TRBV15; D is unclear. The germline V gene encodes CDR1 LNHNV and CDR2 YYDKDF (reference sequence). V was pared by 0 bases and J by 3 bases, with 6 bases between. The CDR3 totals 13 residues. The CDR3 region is CATSRDGRYEQYF. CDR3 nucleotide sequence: TGTGCCACCAGCAGAGATGGGCGCTACGAGCAGTACTTC.

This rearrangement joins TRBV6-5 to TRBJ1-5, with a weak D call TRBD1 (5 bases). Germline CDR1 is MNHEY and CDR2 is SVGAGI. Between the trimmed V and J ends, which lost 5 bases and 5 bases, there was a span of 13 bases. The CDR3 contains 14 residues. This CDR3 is CASSPDRGDQPQHF. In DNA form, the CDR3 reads TGTGCCAGCAGTCCCGACCGGGGGGATCAGCCCCAGCATTTT.

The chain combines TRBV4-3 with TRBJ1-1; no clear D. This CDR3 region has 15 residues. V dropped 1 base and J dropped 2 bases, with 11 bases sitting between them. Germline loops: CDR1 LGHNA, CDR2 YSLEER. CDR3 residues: CASSQVLEGNTEAFF. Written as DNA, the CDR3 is TGCGCCAGCAGCCAAGTCCTGGAGGGTAACACTGAAGCTTTCTTT.

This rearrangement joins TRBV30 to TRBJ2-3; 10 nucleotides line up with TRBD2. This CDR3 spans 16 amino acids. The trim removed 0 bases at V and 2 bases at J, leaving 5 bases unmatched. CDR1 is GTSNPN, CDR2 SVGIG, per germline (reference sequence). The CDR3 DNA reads TGTGCCTGGAGTGTACTAAGCGGGGGGGACACAGATACGCAGTATTTT. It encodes CAWSVLSGGDTDTQYF.

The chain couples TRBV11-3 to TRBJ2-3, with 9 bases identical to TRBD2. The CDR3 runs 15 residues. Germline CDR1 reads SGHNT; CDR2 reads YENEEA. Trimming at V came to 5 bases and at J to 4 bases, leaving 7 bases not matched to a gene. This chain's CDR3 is CASSRGTSPADTQYF. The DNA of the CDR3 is TGTGCCAGCAGCCGGGGGACTAGCCCCGCAGATACGCAGTATTTT.

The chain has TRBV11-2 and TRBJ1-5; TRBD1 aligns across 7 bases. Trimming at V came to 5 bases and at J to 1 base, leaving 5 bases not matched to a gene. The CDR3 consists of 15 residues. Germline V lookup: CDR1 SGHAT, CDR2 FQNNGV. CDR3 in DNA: TGTGCCAGCAGCCGGGACAGTCCAAGCAATCAGCCCCAGCATTTT. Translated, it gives CASSRDSPSNQPQHF.

The CDR3, as DNA: TGTGCCAGCAGTCCTAATCAGGTCAGACCCTACGAGCAGTACTTC. It specifies CASSPNQVRPYEQYF. The chain combines TRBV2 with TRBJ2-7; D unclear. CDR1 and CDR2 (germline): SNHLY, FYNNEI. Trimming took off 5 bases at V and 2 bases at J, with 16 bases between the two ends. The CDR3 has 15 amino acids.

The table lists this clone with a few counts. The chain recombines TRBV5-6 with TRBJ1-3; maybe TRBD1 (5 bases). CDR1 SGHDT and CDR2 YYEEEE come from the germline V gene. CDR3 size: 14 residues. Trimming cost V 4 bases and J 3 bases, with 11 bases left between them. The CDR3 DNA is TGTGCCAGCAGCATAGGGGCGGTTGGAAACACCATATATTTT. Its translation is CASSIGAVGNTIYF.

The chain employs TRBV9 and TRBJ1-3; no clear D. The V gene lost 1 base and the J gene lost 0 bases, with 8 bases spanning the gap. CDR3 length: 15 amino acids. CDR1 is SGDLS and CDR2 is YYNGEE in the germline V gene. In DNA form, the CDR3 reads TGTGCCAGCAGCGTAAACTCGTACTCTGGAAACACCATATATTTT. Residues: CASSVNSYSGNTIYF.

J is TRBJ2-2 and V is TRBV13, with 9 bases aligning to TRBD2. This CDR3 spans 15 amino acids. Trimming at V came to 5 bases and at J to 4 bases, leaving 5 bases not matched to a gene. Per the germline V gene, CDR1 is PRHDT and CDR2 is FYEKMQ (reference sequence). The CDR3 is CASSGSGGGTGELFF. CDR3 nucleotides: TGTGCCAGCAGCGGTAGCGGGGGAGGCACCGGGGAGCTGTTTTTT.

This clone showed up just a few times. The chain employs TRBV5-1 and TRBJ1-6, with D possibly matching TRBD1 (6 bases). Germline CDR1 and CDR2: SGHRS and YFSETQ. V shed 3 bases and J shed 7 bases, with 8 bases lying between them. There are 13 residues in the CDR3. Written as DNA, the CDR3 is TGCGCCAGCAGCTGGGACACGAATTCACCCCTCCACTTT. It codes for CASSWDTNSPLHF.

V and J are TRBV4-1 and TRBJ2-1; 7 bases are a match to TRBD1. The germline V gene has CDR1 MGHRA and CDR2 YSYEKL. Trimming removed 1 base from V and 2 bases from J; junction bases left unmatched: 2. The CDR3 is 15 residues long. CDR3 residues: CASSQGGQPYNEQFF. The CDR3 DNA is TGCGCCAGCAGCCAAGGGGGACAGCCCTACAATGAGCAGTTCTTC.

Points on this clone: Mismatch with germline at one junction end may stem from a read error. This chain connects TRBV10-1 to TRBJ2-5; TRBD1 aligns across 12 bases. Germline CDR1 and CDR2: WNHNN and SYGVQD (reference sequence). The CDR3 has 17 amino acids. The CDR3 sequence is CASSGDGDRGRIEAQYF. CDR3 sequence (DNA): TGCGCCAGCAGTGGCGATGGGGACAGGGGGCGCATAGAGGCCCAGTACTTC.

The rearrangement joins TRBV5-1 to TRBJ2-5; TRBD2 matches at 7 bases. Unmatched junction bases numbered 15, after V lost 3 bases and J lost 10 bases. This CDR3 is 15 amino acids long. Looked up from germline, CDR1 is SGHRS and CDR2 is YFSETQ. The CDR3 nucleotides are TGCGCCAGCAGCTCGGCCGGGAGGACTCCATGGGACCAGTACTTC. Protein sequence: CASSSAGRTPWDQYF. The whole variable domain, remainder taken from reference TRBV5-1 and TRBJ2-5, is KAGVTQTPRYLIKTRGQQVTLSCSPISGHRSVSWYQQTPGQGLQFLFEYFSETQRNKGNFPGRFSGRQFSNSRSEMNVSTLELGDSALYLCASSSAGRTPWDQYFGPGTRLLVL.

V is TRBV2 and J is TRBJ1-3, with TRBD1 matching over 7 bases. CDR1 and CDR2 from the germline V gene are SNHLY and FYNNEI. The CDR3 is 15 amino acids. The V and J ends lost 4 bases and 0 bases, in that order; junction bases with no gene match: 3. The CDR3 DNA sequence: TGTGCCAGCAGTGCGACAGGGCGCTCTGGAAACACCATATATTTT. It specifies CASSATGRSGNTIYF.

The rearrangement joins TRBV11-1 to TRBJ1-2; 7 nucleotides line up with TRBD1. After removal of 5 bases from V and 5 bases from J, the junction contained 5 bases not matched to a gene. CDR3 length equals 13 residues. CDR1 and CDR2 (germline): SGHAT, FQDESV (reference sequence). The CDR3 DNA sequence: TGTGCCAGCAGCCCCGGGACAGCTTATGGCTACACCTTC. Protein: CASSPGTAYGYTF.

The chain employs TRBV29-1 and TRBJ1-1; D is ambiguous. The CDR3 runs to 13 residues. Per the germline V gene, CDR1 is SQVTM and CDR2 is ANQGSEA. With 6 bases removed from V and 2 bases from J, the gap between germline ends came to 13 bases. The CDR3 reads CSVVWQINTEAFF. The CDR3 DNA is TGCAGCGTCGTATGGCAGATAAACACTGAAGCTTTCTTT.

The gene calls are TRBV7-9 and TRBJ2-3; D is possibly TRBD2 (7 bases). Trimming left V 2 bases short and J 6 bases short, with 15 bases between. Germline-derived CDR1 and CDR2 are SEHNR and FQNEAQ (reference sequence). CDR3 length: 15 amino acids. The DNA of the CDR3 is TGTGCCAGCAGCTTACGGGCGGGGGCGAGGGATACGCAGTATTTT. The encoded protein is CASSLRAGARDTQYF.

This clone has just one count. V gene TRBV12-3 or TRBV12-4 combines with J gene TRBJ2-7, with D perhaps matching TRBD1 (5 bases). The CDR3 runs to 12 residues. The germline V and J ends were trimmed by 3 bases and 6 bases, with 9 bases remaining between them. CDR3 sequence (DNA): TGTGCCAGCAGTTTGGCAGGGATCGAGCAGTACTTC. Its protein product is CASSLAGIEQYF.